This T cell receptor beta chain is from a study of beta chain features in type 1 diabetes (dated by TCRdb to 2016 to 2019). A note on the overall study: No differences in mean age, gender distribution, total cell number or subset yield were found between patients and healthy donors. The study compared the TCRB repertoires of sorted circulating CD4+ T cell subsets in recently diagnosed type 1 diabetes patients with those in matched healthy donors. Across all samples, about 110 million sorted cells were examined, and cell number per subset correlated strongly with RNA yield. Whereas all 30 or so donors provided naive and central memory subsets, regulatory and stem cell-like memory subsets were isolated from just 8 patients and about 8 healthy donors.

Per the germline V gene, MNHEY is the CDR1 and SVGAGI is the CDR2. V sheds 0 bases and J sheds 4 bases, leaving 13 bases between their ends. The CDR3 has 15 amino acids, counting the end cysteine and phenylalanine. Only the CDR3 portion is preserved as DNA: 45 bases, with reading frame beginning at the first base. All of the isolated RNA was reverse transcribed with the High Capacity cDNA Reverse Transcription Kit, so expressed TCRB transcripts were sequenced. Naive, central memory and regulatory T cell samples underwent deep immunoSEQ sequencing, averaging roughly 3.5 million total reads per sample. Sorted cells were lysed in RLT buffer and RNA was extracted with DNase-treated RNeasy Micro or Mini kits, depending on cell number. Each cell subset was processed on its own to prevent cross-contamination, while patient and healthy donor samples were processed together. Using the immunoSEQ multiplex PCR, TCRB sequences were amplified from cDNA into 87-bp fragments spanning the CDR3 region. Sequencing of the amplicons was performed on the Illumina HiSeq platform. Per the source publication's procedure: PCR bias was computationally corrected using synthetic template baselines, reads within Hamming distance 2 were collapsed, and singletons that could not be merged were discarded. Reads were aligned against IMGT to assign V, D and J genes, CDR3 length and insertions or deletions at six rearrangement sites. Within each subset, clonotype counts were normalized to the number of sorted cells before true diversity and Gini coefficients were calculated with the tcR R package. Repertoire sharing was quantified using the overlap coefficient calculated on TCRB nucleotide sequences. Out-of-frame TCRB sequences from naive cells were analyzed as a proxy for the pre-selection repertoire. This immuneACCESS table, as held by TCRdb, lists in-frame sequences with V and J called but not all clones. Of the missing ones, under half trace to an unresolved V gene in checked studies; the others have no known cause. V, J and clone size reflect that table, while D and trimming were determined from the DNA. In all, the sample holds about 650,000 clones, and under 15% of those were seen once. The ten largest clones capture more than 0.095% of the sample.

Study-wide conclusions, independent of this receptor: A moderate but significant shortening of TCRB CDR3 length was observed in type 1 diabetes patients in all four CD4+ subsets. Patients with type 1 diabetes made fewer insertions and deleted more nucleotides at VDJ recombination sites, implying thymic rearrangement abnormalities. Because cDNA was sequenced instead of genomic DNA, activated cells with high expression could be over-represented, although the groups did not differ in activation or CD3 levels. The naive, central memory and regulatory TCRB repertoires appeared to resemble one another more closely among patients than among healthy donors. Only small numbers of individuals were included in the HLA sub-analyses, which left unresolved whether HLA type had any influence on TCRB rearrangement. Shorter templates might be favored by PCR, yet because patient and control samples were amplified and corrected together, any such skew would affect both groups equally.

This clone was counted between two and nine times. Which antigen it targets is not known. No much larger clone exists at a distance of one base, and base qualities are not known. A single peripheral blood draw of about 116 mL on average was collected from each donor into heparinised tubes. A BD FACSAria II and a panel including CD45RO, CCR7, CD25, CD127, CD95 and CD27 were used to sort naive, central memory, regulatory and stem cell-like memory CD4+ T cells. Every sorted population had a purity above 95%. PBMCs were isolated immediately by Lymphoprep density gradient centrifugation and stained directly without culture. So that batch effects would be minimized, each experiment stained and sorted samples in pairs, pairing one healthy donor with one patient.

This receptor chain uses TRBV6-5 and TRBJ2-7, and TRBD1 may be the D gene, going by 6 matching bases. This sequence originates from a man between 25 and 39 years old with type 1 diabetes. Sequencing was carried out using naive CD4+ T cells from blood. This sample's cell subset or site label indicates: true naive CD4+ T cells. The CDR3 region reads CASSYSINRDYEQYF. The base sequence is TGTGCCAGCAGTTACTCGATCAACAGGGATTACGAGCAGTACTTC.